The rows below give T cell receptor beta chains drawn from one sample of a study of blood T cell repertoires in COVID-19. This table comes from immunoSEQ multiplex PCR, and its TCRdb copy is limited to in-frame clones, with some not included. The sample has almost 250,000 clones; approximately 89% are singletons. Material for sequencing was peripheral blood. The receptors derive from an older woman who had recovered from COVID-19. Each CDR3 is given with its conserved first and last residue. The D gene is left open where the match is weak. Clone size is not always given. Where it is, it says once, few, many or a class for expanded clones.

J gene: TRBJ1-2
D gene: -
V gene: TRBV12-3/TRBV12-4
CDR3 length: 13
clone size: once
CDR3 DNA: TGTGCCAGCAGTTTGAACAGGGATTTTGGCTACACCTTC
CDR3 protein: CASSLNRDFGYTF

J gene: TRBJ2-7
D gene: -
V gene: TRBV7-6
CDR3 length: 14
clone size: -
CDR3 DNA: TGTGCCAGCAGCCGGACAGTGCTCTCCTACGAGCAGTACTTC
CDR3 protein: CASSRTVLSYEQYF

J gene: TRBJ2-5
D gene: -
V gene: TRBV29-1
CDR3 length: 11
clone size: few
CDR3 DNA: TGCAGCGTTGAACGTTCTGAGACCCAGTACTTC
CDR3 protein: CSVERSETQYF

J gene: TRBJ1-5
D gene: TRBD1
V gene: TRBV6-2/TRBV6-3
CDR3 length: 15
clone size: -
CDR3 DNA: TGTGCCAGCAGTTACTTCTCAGGGGGGAATCAGCCCCAGCATTTT
CDR3 protein: CASSYFSGGNQPQHF

J gene: TRBJ1-4
D gene: -
V gene: TRBV6-5
CDR3 length: 14
clone size: few
CDR3 DNA: TGTGCCAGCAGGACCGGGAGGGGAGAGGAAAAACTGTTTTTT
CDR3 protein: CASRTGRGEEKLFF

J gene: TRBJ1-2
D gene: TRBD1
V gene: TRBV20-1
CDR3 length: 10
clone size: -
CDR3 DNA: TGCAGTGCTGGTCCGGACAGGGACACCTTC
CDR3 protein: CSAGPDRDTF

J gene: TRBJ1-1
D gene: TRBD1
V gene: TRBV5-4
CDR3 length: 16
clone size: -
CDR3 DNA: TGTGCCAGCAGCTCGAAATCAGGGGGCCAAGAGAGGGAAGCTTTCTTT
CDR3 protein: CASSSKSGGQEREAFF

J gene: TRBJ2-5
D gene: -
V gene: TRBV2
CDR3 length: 13
clone size: -
CDR3 DNA: TGTGCCAGCAGTGTGAGGAAGGGGGAGACCCAGTACTTC
CDR3 protein: CASSVRKGETQYF

J gene: TRBJ2-5
D gene: -
V gene: TRBV18
CDR3 length: 12
clone size: -
CDR3 DNA: TGTGCCAGCTCACTTGGGGACACCACCCAGTACTTC
CDR3 protein: CASSLGDTTQYF

J gene: TRBJ2-3
D gene: TRBD2
V gene: TRBV11-3
CDR3 length: 14
clone size: -
CDR3 DNA: TGTGCCAGCAGCACGGGGGGGTTAAGAGATACGCAGTATTTT
CDR3 protein: CASSTGGLRDTQYF

J gene: TRBJ1-1
D gene: -
V gene: TRBV6-5
CDR3 length: 13
clone size: once
CDR3 DNA: TGTGCCAGCAGTCCCCGCAGGGCCCCTGAAGCTTTCTTT
CDR3 protein: CASSPRRAPEAFF

J gene: TRBJ2-5
D gene: TRBD2
V gene: TRBV7-2
CDR3 length: 17
clone size: -
CDR3 DNA: TGTGCCAGCAGCCTACTGACTAGCGGGGGGGCGGGAGAGACCCAGTACTTC
CDR3 protein: CASSLLTSGGAGETQYF

J gene: TRBJ1-5
D gene: TRBD1
V gene: TRBV24-1
CDR3 length: 15
clone size: -
CDR3 DNA: TGTGCCACCAGTGAGCCGGGACAGGGAGGTCAGCCCCAGCATTTT
CDR3 protein: CATSEPGQGGQPQHF

J gene: TRBJ1-1
D gene: -
V gene: TRBV2
CDR3 length: 14
clone size: -
CDR3 DNA: TGTGCCAGCAGTGGGGGGACATTGAACACTGAAGCTTTCTTT
CDR3 protein: CASSGGTLNTEAFF

J gene: TRBJ2-3
D gene: -
V gene: TRBV19
CDR3 length: 15
clone size: once
CDR3 DNA: TGTGCCAGTAGTATTTCGTACGGACACACAGATACGCAGTATTTT
CDR3 protein: CASSISYGHTDTQYF

J gene: TRBJ2-3
D gene: -
V gene: TRBV21-1
CDR3 length: 14
clone size: -
CDR3 DNA: TGTGCCAGCAGCAAATGGGGCTACTCAGATACGCAGTATTTT
CDR3 protein: CASSKWGYSDTQYF